The 16 T cell receptor beta chains given below trace back to one sample, sequenced in a study of blood T cells in healthy people across ages. A second 7 to 11 cycle PCR used barcoded and J-beta primers. TCRdb passed the 5' RACE reads through MiXCR, listing each CDR3 protein once. The table shows about 320,000 distinct CDR3 sequences, with 25% to 30% occurring only once. The material sequenced was blood. Receptors were obtained from a woman in her 70s in good health.

This clonotype has a count of ten or more. The rearrangement uses TRBV3-1 and TRBJ2-5; D unresolved. The V end was cut by 1 base, the J end by 5 bases, with 17 bases between. Germline CDR1 is LGHDT and CDR2 is YNNKEL (reference sequence). The CDR3 totals 16 residues. CDR3: CASSQGTSAVRETQYF. The CDR3 DNA is TGTGCCAGCAGCCAAGGTACCTCTGCGGTCCGGGAGACCCAGTACTTC.

Only a few counts were recorded for this clonotype. The chain couples TRBV28 to TRBJ2-7, with 8 bases that match TRBD2. The CDR3 loop spans 15 amino acids. Looked up from germline, CDR1 is MDHEN and CDR2 is SYDVKM. Trimming cost V 2 bases and J 4 bases; bases outside gene matches: 7. This chain's CDR3 is CASSLAGGGDYEQYF. For the CDR3, the DNA is TGTGCCAGCAGTTTAGCGGGAGGAGGGGATTACGAGCAGTACTTC.

This clonotype has only a few counts. The V call is TRBV7-2, the J call TRBJ2-5; TRBD2 aligns across 7 bases. Germline loops: CDR1 SGHTA, CDR2 FQGNSA. The CDR3 has 13 amino acids. After removal of 5 bases from V and 2 bases from J, the junction contained 2 bases not matched to a gene. The CDR3 region is CASSGGVQETQYF. As DNA, the CDR3 is TGTGCCAGCAGCGGGGGGGTACAAGAGACCCAGTACTTC.

The gene calls are TRBV18 and TRBJ1-1, with 9 positions matching TRBD1. The V and J ends lost 3 bases and 0 bases, in that order; junction bases with no gene match: 5. Germline lookup yields CDR1 KGHSH and CDR2 LQKENI. CDR3 length equals 16 residues. DNA for the CDR3: TGTGCCAGCTCACCCGGGACAGGGAACATGAACACTGAAGCTTTCTTT. As protein: CASSPGTGNMNTEAFF.

The gene calls are TRBV27 and TRBJ2-7; 11 bases agree with TRBD2. The CDR3 has 14 residues. Germline V gene sequence: CDR1 MNHEY, CDR2 SMNVEV (reference sequence). J was trimmed by 6 bases and V by 2 bases; bases with no gene match: 3. CDR3 bases: TGTGCCAGCAGTTTAACTAGCGGGAGAGTCGAGCAGTACTTC. Translating it yields CASSLTSGRVEQYF.

This clonotype was seen only a few times. The V and J genes are TRBV18 and TRBJ2-1; D may be TRBD2 (6 bases). CDR1 and CDR2 from the germline V gene are KGHSH and LQKENI. CDR3 length: 14 amino acids. V was pared by 4 bases and J by 7 bases, with 14 bases between. CDR3 nucleotide sequence: TGTGCCAGCTCACTCGGGAGAGATTTTAATGAGCAGTTCTTC. This gives the protein CASSLGRDFNEQFF.

About this clonotype itself: Being one base from a much bigger clone, this may be a read error. V and J are TRBV29-1 and TRBJ1-1, with 7 bases matching TRBD1. The V gene's germline CDR1 is SQVTM and CDR2 ANQGSEA. The CDR3 has 13 residues. CDR3 in amino acids: CGAEEGADTEAFF. As DNA, the CDR3 is TGCGGCGCCGAGGAGGGGGCGGACACTGAAGCTTTCTTT.

Of note for this clonotype: Germline is not matched at one junction end, which may reflect a read error. The gene calls are TRBV7-2 and TRBJ2-1; the match to TRBD2 covers 11 bases. The length of the CDR3 is 16 residues. Looked up from germline, CDR1 is SGHTA and CDR2 is FQGNSA. This CDR3 is CASSPTLAGGNNGQFF. CDR3 DNA sequence: TGTGCCAGCAGCCCGACCCTAGCGGGAGGCAACAATGGGCAGTTCTTC.

The chain joins TRBV7-8 to TRBJ2-2, with D possibly matching TRBD2 (5 bases). Germline CDR1 is SGHVS and CDR2 is FQNEAQ. This CDR3 is 17 amino acids long. Trimming took 2 bases from V and 0 from J, leaving 13 bases between them. DNA of the CDR3: TGTGCCAGCAGCTTAAGGACTCCCAGTACGAACACCGGGGAGCTGTTTTTT. It encodes CASSLRTPSTNTGELFF.

The J gene is TRBJ2-5, the V gene TRBV20-1; 10 nucleotides line up with TRBD2. The end of the DNA aligns better with TRBJ2-7, so the J call may be wrong. CDR1 and CDR2 (germline): DFQATT, SNEGSKA (reference sequence). The CDR3 consists of 15 residues. CDR3: CSATRIAGGTYEQYF. CDR3 in DNA: TGCAGTGCTACTCGGATAGCGGGAGGAACCTACGAGCAGTACTTC.

This clonotype was counted between two and nine times. The chain couples TRBV12-3 or TRBV12-4 to TRBJ2-7; 12 positions match TRBD2. The V and J ends lost 5 bases and 2 bases, in that order; junction bases with no gene match: 13. The CDR3 totals 18 residues. CDR3 nucleotide sequence: TGTGCCAGCAGTCTGGCAGCCCGGGGACTAGCGGGTACCTACGAGCAGTACTTC. As protein: CASSLAARGLAGTYEQYF.

This clonotype was detected only a few times. V usage is TRBV29-1 and J usage is TRBJ1-1; possible D gene TRBD1, 5 bases. The V and J ends lost 4 bases and 4 bases respectively, with 13 bases between them. The length of the CDR3 is 13 residues. Germline CDR1 and CDR2: SQVTM and ANQGSEA. The CDR3 DNA reads TGCAGCGTTGTGGTCAGGGCTGGCACTGAAGCTTTCTTT. This sequence encodes CSVVVRAGTEAFF.

V is TRBV6-1 and J is TRBJ2-3; D gene ambiguous. The germline CDR1 and CDR2 sequences are MNHNS and SASEGT. This CDR3 region has 15 residues. Deletions cut 7 bases from V and 0 bases from J, with 14 bases between. For the CDR3, the DNA is TGTGCCAGCACCTACAGTGGAGCTAGCACAGATACGCAGTATTTT. It is translated as CASTYSGASTDTQYF.

The chain recombines TRBV7-6 with TRBJ2-3, with 15 nucleotides matching TRBD2. Germline V lookup: CDR1 SGHVS, CDR2 FNYEAQ. This CDR3 spans 16 amino acids. V was pared by 5 bases and J by 6 bases, with 6 bases of the junction left unmatched. The CDR3 here is CASSIGTSGGFDTQYF. In nucleotides, the CDR3 is TGTGCCAGCAGCATTGGGACTAGCGGGGGGTTCGATACGCAGTATTTT.

The V gene is TRBV29-1, the J gene TRBJ1-1; 9 nucleotides agree with TRBD1. The CDR3 loop spans 11 amino acids. Unmatched junction bases numbered 4, after V lost 7 bases and J lost 7 bases. CDR1 and CDR2 (germline): SQVTM, ANQGSEA. This chain's CDR3 is CSGRTGVEAFF. In DNA, the CDR3 is TGCAGCGGTCGGACAGGGGTTGAAGCTTTCTTT.

This clonotype appeared a few times. The V and J genes are TRBV6-2 or TRBV6-3 and TRBJ1-6, with 10 bases lining up with TRBD1. Germline CDR1 and CDR2: MNHEY and SVGEGT. This CDR3 contains 16 residues. V shed 4 bases and J 10 bases; nucleotides not matched to a gene: 10. CDR3 DNA: TGTGCCAGCAGTTTCTCGTCGACAGGGGGCCAGTCACCCCTCCACTTT. It is translated as CASSFSSTGGQSPLHF.